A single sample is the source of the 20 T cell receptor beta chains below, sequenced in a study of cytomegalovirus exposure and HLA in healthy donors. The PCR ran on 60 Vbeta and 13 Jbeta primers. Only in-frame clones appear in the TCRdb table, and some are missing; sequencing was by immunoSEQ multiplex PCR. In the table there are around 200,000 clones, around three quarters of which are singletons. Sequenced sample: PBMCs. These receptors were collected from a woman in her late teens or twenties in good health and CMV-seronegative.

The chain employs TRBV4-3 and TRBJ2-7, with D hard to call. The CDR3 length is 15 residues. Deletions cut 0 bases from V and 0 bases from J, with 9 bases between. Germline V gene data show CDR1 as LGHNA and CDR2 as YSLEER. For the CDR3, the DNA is TGCGCCAGCAGCCAAGAGGGTCAGGCCTCCTACGAGCAGTACTTC. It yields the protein CASSQEGQASYEQYF.

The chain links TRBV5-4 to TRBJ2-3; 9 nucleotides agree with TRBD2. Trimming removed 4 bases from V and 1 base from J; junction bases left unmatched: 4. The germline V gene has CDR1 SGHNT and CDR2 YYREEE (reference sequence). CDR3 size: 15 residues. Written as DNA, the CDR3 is TGTGCCAGCAGCCTGGAGCGGGGGGGCACAGATACGCAGTATTTT. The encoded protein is CASSLERGGTDTQYF.

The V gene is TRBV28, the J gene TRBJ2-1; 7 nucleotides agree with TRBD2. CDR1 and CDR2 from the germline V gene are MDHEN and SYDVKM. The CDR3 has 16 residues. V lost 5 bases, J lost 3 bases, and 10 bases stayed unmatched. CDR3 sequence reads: CASSTPLAAVYNEQFF. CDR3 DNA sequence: TGTGCCAGCAGTACGCCTCTAGCGGCTGTCTACAATGAGCAGTTCTTC.

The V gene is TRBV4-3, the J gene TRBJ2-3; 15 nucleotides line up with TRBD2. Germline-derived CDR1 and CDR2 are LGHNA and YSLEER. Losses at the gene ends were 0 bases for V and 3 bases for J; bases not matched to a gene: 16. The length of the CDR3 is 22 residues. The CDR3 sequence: CASSQDGRRGLAGGMLTDTQYF. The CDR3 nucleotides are TGCGCCAGCAGCCAAGATGGGCGGCGAGGACTAGCGGGAGGGATGTTAACAGATACGCAGTATTTT.

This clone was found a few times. CDR3 region: CASSFGDRDGETQYF. For the CDR3, the DNA is TGCGCCAGCAGCTTCGGGGACAGGGACGGGGAGACCCAGTACTTC. This chain links TRBV5-1 with TRBJ2-5, with 9 bases aligning to TRBD1. CDR1 and CDR2 (germline): SGHRS, YFSETQ. There are 15 residues in the CDR3. V lost 2 bases and J lost 5; bases outside the gene matches: 7.

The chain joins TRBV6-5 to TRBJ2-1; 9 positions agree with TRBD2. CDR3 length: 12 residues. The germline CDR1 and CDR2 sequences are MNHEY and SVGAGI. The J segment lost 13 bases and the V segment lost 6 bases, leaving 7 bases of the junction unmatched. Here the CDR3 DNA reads TGTGCCAGCAGCTTAGCGGGAGAAAGTCAGTTCTTC. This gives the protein CASSLAGESQFF.

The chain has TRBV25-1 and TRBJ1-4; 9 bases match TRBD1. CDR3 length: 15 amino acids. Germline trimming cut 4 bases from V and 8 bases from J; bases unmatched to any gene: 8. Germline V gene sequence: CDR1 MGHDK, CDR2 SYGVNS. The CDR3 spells CASSALGQGGEKLFF. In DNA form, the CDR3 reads TGTGCCAGCAGTGCTTTGGGACAGGGTGGAGAAAAACTGTTTTTT.

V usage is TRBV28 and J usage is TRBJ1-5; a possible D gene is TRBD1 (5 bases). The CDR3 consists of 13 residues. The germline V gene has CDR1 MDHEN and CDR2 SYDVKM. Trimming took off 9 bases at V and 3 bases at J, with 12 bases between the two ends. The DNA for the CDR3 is TGTGCCAGTATCGCGGACAACAATCAGCCCCAGCATTTT. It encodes CASIADNNQPQHF.

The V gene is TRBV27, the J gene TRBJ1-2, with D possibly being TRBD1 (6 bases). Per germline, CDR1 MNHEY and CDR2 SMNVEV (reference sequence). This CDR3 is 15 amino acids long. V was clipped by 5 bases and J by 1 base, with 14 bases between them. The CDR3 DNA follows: TGTGCCAGCAGTAAACAGGGACCGATTAACTATGGCTACACCTTC. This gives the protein CASSKQGPINYGYTF.

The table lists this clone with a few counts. DNA for the CDR3: TGTGCCAGCAGCCCGGCCTCCAGGGGAAGAACTGAAGCTTTCTTT. Translation gives CASSPASRGRTEAFF. The chain combines TRBV7-3 with TRBJ1-1, with D tentatively TRBD1 (6 bases). The germline V gene encodes CDR1 SGHTA and CDR2 FQGTGA. Trimming removed 5 bases from V and 5 bases from J, with 18 bases in between. CDR3 length equals 15 residues.

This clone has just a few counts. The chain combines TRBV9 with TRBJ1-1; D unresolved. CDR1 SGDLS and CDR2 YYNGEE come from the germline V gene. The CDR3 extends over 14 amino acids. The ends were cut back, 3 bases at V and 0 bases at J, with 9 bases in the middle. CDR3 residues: CASSEGGLNTEAFF. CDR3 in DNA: TGTGCCAGCAGCGAGGGAGGGCTGAACACTGAAGCTTTCTTT.

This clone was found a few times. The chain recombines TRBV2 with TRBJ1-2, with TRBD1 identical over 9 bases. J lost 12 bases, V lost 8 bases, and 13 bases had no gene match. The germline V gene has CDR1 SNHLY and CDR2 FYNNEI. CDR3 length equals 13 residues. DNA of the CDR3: TGTGCCAGCTTATGGACACAGGGGGCGATCCACACCTTC. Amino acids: CASLWTQGAIHTF.

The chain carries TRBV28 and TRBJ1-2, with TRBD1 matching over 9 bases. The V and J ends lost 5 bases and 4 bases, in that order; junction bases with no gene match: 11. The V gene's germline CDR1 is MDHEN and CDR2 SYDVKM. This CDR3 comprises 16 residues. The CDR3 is CASSPNRGRNSYGYTF. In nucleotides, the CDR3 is TGTGCCAGCAGTCCAAACAGGGGGCGGAATAGCTATGGCTACACCTTC.

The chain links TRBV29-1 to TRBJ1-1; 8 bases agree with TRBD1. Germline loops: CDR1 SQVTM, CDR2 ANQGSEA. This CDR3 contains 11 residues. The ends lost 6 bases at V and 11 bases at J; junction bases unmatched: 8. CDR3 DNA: TGCAGCGTCGTGACAGGGGCGGCGGCTTTCTTT. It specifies CSVVTGAAAFF.

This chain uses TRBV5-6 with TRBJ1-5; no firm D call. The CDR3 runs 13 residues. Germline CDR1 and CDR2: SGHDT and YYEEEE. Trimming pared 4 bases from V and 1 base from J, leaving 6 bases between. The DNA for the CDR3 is TGTGCCAGCAGCCTACGGAGCAATCAGCCCCAGCATTTT. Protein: CASSLRSNQPQHF.

CDR3 amino acids: CASSEWGQGNTEAFF. The CDR3 DNA sequence: TGTGCCAGCAGTGAATGGGGACAGGGGAACACTGAAGCTTTCTTT. This rearrangement joins TRBV2 to TRBJ1-1; 9 bases line up with TRBD1. The ends lost 2 bases at V and 1 base at J; junction bases unmatched: 2. The CDR3 is made up of 15 amino acids. Germline CDR1 and CDR2: SNHLY and FYNNEI.

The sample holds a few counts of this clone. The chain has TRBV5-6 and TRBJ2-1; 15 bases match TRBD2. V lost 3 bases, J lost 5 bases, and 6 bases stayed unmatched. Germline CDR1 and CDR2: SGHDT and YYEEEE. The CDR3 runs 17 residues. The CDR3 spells CASSSGLAGGFHNEQFF. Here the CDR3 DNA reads TGTGCCAGCAGCTCGGGACTAGCGGGGGGCTTTCACAATGAGCAGTTCTTC.

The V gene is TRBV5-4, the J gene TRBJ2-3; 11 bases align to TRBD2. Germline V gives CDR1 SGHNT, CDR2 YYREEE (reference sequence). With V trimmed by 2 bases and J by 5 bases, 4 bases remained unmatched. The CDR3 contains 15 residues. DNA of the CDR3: TGTGCCAGCAGCTTACTAGCGGGGGAGGAAGATACGCAGTATTTT. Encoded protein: CASSLLAGEEDTQYF.

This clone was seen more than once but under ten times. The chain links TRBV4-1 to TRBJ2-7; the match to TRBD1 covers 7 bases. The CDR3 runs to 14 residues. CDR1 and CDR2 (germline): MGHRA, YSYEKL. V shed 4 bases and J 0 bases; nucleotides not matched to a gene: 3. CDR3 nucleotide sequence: TGCGCCAGCAGCCCCGGGGACAGCTCCTACGAGCAGTACTTC. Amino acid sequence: CASSPGDSSYEQYF.

CDR3 DNA sequence: TGTGCCAGCATCGAGGGGGCTAGCACAGATACGCAGTATTTT. Its translation: CASIEGASTDTQYF. The rearrangement joins TRBV28 to TRBJ2-3, with 7 bases aligning to TRBD1. With 7 bases clipped from V and 0 bases from J, the junction kept 4 bases outside the gene matches. The germline CDR1 and CDR2 sequences are MDHEN and SYDVKM. This CDR3 spans 14 amino acids.